The clone carrying this T cell receptor beta chain was detected only once. These data belong to a study of blood T cell repertoires in COVID-19. Study background: Italy, Spain and the United States were the sources of the convalescent and acute COVID-19 samples.

In the authors' methods: Estimated nucleated cell counts came from reference gene primer amplification. Generated by immunoSEQ multiplex PCR, the TCRdb table keeps only in-frame clones and is missing some. V, J and clone size are taken as reported in that table, and D and trimming were inferred from the DNA itself. The sample includes about 140,000 clones, 60% to 80% of them seen just once. The germline V and J ends were trimmed by 4 bases and 6 bases, with 11 bases remaining between them. The CDR3 contains 12 residues. Per germline, CDR1 GTSNPN and CDR2 SVGIG (reference sequence). Input material: peripheral blood. The TCR originated in a woman aged 45-60 years with active or convalescent COVID-19. The gene calls are TRBV30 and TRBJ2-3; perhaps TRBD1 as D (5 bases). CDR3 protein: CAWTAGSDTQYF. The CDR3 region has the DNA TGTGCCTGGACCGCAGGGTCGGATACGCAGTATTTT.